Sequencing of this TCR beta chain was carried out in a study of blood T cell repertoires in COVID-19. From germline, CDR1 is LGHNA and CDR2 YNFKEQ. Trimming left V 5 bases short and J 1 base short, with 9 bases between. The CDR3 is 15 amino acids. Data came from immunoSEQ multiplex PCR; TCRdb stores just in-frame clones and leaves some out. The sample yields tens of thousands of clones, around 83% seen once. This clone was seen a few times. The receptor was derived from a woman aged 45-60 years with acute or convalescent COVID-19. The material sequenced was peripheral blood. The J gene is TRBJ2-6, the V gene TRBV4-2; tentatively, D is TRBD2 (6 bases). CDR3 sequence reads: CASSTRGSGANVLTF. The DNA of the CDR3 is TGTGCCAGCAGCACCCGGGGGTCTGGGGCCAACGTCCTGACTTTC.